This entry is about one T cell receptor (beta chain). Its antigen is still unknown. The source of the sample is a study of regulatory dendritic cells for organ transplantation. Trimming took off 3 bases at V and 8 bases at J, with 14 bases between the two ends. Per the germline V gene, CDR1 is SGHNT and CDR2 is YYREEE (reference sequence). The CDR3 has 14 residues. Findings and limits, study-wide: Naive T cells showed high diversity, memory cells less, memory CD8+ least. The authors noted considerable between-person heterogeneity in alloreactive memory CD8+ cells. Regulatory dendritic cells appeared to expand memory CD8+ clones less than mature ones.

Measured with immunoSEQ multiplex PCR; TCRdb has only the in-frame clones, and not every one. The sample contains some 28,000 clones, roughly four fifths of which appear only once. FACS sorted CD4+ or CD8+ T cells into CD45RA+ naive and CD45RO+ memory. The gene calls are TRBV5-4 and TRBJ1-4; D may be TRBD1 (6 bases). The material sequenced was naive CD4+ T cells from blood. Documented subset: CD45RA+ naive T cells. The origin of this receptor is a human donor in good health. CDR3 amino acids: CASSSQGTHEKLFF. In DNA, the CDR3 is TGTGCCAGCAGCTCGCAGGGGACGCACGAAAAACTGTTTTTT.